This TCR beta chain was recorded in a study of T cells after yellow fever vaccination. Study-wide points: Though weaker, the secondary response peaked faster, on day 5 versus 15.

This CDR3 has 14 amino acids. Trimming at V came to 6 bases and at J to 2 bases, leaving 7 bases not matched to a gene. In TCRdb, the 5' RACE reads were re-called with MiXCR into one record per CDR3 protein. The sample records about 550,000 distinct CDR3 sequences, approximately 21% being singletons. This clonotype was counted only a few times. The antigen is unknown. The V and J genes are TRBV12-3 or TRBV12-4 and TRBJ2-7; 7 bases align to TRBD1. The starting material was PBMCs, obtained 15 days after the yellow fever booster vaccination. The TCR sequence derives from a man younger than 40 who received the YFV17D yellow fever vaccine. The CDR3 region is CASRVTGKAYEQYF. The CDR3, as DNA: TGTGCCAGCAGGGTGACAGGGAAGGCCTACGAGCAGTACTTC.